The subject of this entry is one TCR beta chain. The clone's antigen remains unknown. Qualities for individual bases were not recorded, and no much larger clone is one base off. These data are taken from a study of long-term antiretroviral therapy in people with HIV (dated by TCRdb to 2021 to 2024). The study in broad terms: Collection of the earliest samples took place about a decade ahead of the 2015 WHO recommendation for immediate ART, at a time when ART was typically delayed until CD4 counts fell. A retrospective serial study tested whether changes in peripheral blood TRB repertoire composition and diversity were associated with ART initiation and durable HIV suppression. A total of 150 to 200 cryopreserved PBMC samples came from around 30 adults with confirmed HIV infection and were collected serially over a mean of roughly 6 years (range 1-12). Among the approximately 32 participants with HIV, roughly eleven were female. No cross-contamination during QIAcube processing was seen in test extractions of a monoclonal T-cell line run alongside around 30 polyclonal samples. Here is what the overall study found, with its caveats: Since PBMC availability was limited, sequencing covered only the TCR beta chain, with no alpha chain pairing. Expanded TRB clones identified before ART initiation dominated the repertoire at all time points, although this dominance fluctuated and declined in many PLHIV after ART. The samples span the years 2004 to 2017, and the ART regimens used at that time may not be as effective as current regimens. Compared with controls, HIV repertoires had narrower CDR3 length ranges, and the network structure pointed to an antigen-experienced repertoire that shifted only slightly toward naive after ART. Starting ART was linked to a significant rise in TRB diversity, yet even with long-term ART the diversity remained significantly lower than in transplant donor controls. Because cell numbers in pre-ART samples were limited, unsorted PBMC were profiled instead of sorted CD4+ and CD8+ T cells. Inferences about post-ART repertoire changes are limited because no data were available on ART adherence, viral resistance or therapy changes.

The CDR3 covers 14 residues, taking in both the cysteine and the phenylalanine. Just the 42-base CDR3 DNA is kept, in frame starting at base 1. Taken from the germline V gene (reference sequence), the CDR1 and CDR2 loops are LNHDA and SQIVND. The germline V end is reduced by 5 bases and the J end by 5 bases; junction bases left unmatched: 6. The immunoSEQ hsTCRB v3.0 assay was used at survey level resolution to sequence the TRB variable region. The targeted TRB sequencing depth was about 35,000-55,000 T-cell genomes per sample. TRB libraries were pooled and sequenced on an Illumina MiSeq using a v3 150-cycle kit. Regarding the original processing steps: Repertoire analysis was run in R within a reproducible Nextflow workflow that covered QC, data transformation and analysis. Custom analyses were implemented in LymphoSeq2, an R package for AIRR-Seq data exploration. A few samples yielding fewer than 5000 total TRB sequences were excluded, leaving 150 to 200 analyzed HIV repertoires. Among the roughly 200 retained HIV repertoires, 55 to 65 were collected before ART initiation and 120 to 140 were collected after ART initiation. Repertoires were downsampled to 5000 TRB nucleotide sequences, and summary statistics were averaged over 100 downsampling iterations. The analysis kept only TRB sequences whose CDR3 regions were at least seven amino acids long. A Shannon entropy-derived clonality score and the Gini coefficient were used to measure diversity. In the repertoire networks, any two of the top 5000 CDR3 amino acid sequences were linked whenever the two sequences differed by an edit distance of one. For TRB CDR3 amino acid sequences, GLIPH2 was used to predict antigen specificity groups and MHC restriction. CDR3 amino acid sequences were matched against VDJdb and McPAS-TCR to flag known CMV, EBV, HIV or tissue antigen associations. Pre-ART, post-ART and control groups were compared with Wilcoxon signed-rank tests and Holm-Bonferroni correction. TCRdb retrieved this table from immuneACCESS and kept in-frame rearrangements only. Not all clones are present; in checked studies, unresolved V genes account for under half, and no reason is known for the remainder. V and J calls and clone size come straight from that table; D and trimming were deduced from the DNA. The sample includes roughly 21,000 clones, with around 81% observed a single time. The leading ten clones occupy roughly 12% of the sample.

To be included, a participant needed at least one PBMC sample from before ART initiation plus at least two post-ART samples. Every participant with HIV received treatment in the United States of America. Before DNA extraction, cryopreserved samples containing about 0.9-11 million PBMC were thawed and washed. At the time of the earliest PBMC sample for each participant with HIV, ages ranged from 23 to 54 years. PBMC samples were contributed by each participant from 1-4 timepoints before ART initiation and 2-8 timepoints after ART initiation, with a median of 7 samples. Serial HIV viral load, CD4+ T-cell count, ART history and demographic data were obtained for every participant. Using a Qiagen kit on a QIAcube, genomic DNA was extracted from unsorted PBMC, with samples processed in batches of 12.

The source was unsorted PBMCs, collected 0.1 years before starting antiretroviral therapy. This clonotype was sampled from a man between 35 and 55 years old with HIV. This chain is built from TRBV19 and TRBJ1-5; 7 central bases correspond to TRBD1. The CDR3: CASSHSGGYQPQHF. At the DNA level, the sequence is TGTGCCAGTAGTCACTCAGGGGGATATCAGCCCCAGCATTTT. Reference TRBV19 and TRBJ1-5 proteins supply the regions before and after the CDR3; the full variable domain is: DGGITQSPKYLFRKEGQNVTLSCEQNLNHDAMYWYRQDPGQGLRLIYYSQIVNDFQKGDIAEGYSVSREKKESFPLTVTSAQKNPTAFYLCASSHSGGYQPQHFGDGTRLSIL.